These 5 T cell receptor beta chains came from one sample sequenced in a study of cytomegalovirus exposure and HLA in healthy donors. The PCR made use of 60 Vbeta and 13 Jbeta primers. Assay: immunoSEQ multiplex PCR; the TCRdb copy retains only in-frame clones and omits some. The profile shows 180,000 or so clones, approximately 80% of them singletons. Sequenced material: PBMCs. These receptors came from a girl aged 10 to 17 in good health and CMV-seropositive.

This clone came up once. The V and J genes are TRBV19 and TRBJ2-7; a possible D gene is TRBD2 (7 bases). The germline V and J ends were trimmed by 11 bases and 3 bases, with 17 bases remaining between them. Germline lookup yields CDR1 LNHDA and CDR2 SQIVND (reference sequence). CDR3 length: 13 amino acids. CDR3 coding DNA: TGTGCCTCCCGAGGGGGGGGACACTACGAGCAGTACTTC. This translates into CASRGGGHYEQYF.

The V gene is TRBV27, the J gene TRBJ1-2; D may be TRBD1 (5 bases). V lost 4 bases and J lost 8, with 17 bases in between. There are 14 residues in the CDR3. CDR1 and CDR2 (germline): MNHEY, SMNVEV (reference sequence). The CDR3: CASSSSFSRQGYTF. CDR3 bases: TGTGCCAGCAGTTCTTCCTTTAGTCGACAGGGCTACACCTTC.

The V and J genes are TRBV6-5 and TRBJ2-2; D is unresolved. This CDR3 has 12 residues. CDR1 is MNHEY, CDR2 SVGAGI, per germline. Trimming pared 9 bases from V and 4 bases from J, leaving 9 bases between. Written as DNA, the CDR3 is TGTGCCAGTTTCAGAACCACCGGGGAGCTGTTTTTT. Its translation is CASFRTTGELFF.

V gene TRBV4-1 combines with J gene TRBJ1-2; tentatively, D is TRBD1 (5 bases). The germline gives CDR1 MGHRA, CDR2 YSYEKL. Trimming stripped 5 bases from V and 8 bases from J, with 18 bases between. CDR3 length: 14 residues. This CDR3 reads CASSERRTGVGYTF. The CDR3 DNA reads as TGCGCCAGCAGCGAACGTCGGACGGGGGTCGGCTACACCTTC.

The V call is TRBV5-6, the J call TRBJ1-5; 7 positions match TRBD1. The CDR3 covers 14 residues. Germline assignment: CDR1 SGHDT and CDR2 YYEEEE. V gave up 4 bases and J gave up 5 bases; unmatched junction bases: 6. The CDR3 sequence is CASSVQGRDQPQHF. The CDR3, as DNA: TGTGCCAGCAGCGTACAGGGGCGAGATCAGCCCCAGCATTTT.